The TCR beta chain described here comes from a study of cytomegalovirus exposure and HLA in healthy donors. Study-wide background: The 120 or so validation repertoires used a platform that matched the one used for the 600 to 700 first-cohort repertoires, as a later analysis reported.

Profiled with immunoSEQ multiplex PCR; TCRdb holds only in-frame clones, not every one. This table holds 90,000 to 110,000 clones, about nine tenths found once. Germline assignment: CDR1 SGDLS and CDR2 YYNGEE. The V segment lost 4 bases and the J segment 6 bases; nucleotides outside the gene matches: 5. This CDR3 is built from 14 residues. The sample taken for sequencing was PBMCs. V is TRBV9 and J is TRBJ1-4, with 8 bases matching TRBD1. This TCR came from a woman aged 18-29 years in good health and CMV-seronegative. This CDR3 is CASSLDRVDEKLFF. The CDR3 region has the DNA TGTGCCAGCAGCCTGGACAGGGTGGATGAAAAACTGTTTTTT.